The table lists the clone carrying this T cell receptor beta chain with a few counts. Its antigen is unknown. The data are from a study of cytomegalovirus exposure and HLA in healthy donors. Study-level points and caveats: Some V segments, TRBV6-2 and TRBV6-3 among them, were indistinguishable and were therefore excluded. Among TCR sequences, most were rare, though some public TCRs appeared in many donors. When analyzed later, the rates of TCR association showed variation by HLA locus, with DRB1 the most and HLA-C the fewest. Cytomegalovirus status, reportedly, was diagnosed with high specificity and sensitivity by the classifier.

Germline loops: CDR1 SGHTA, CDR2 FQGNSA. V was clipped by 0 bases and J by 7 bases, with 9 bases between them. There are 14 residues in the CDR3. A multiplex PCR was run with 60 Vbeta primers and 13 Jbeta primers. The table came from immunoSEQ multiplex PCR; TCRdb's copy has only in-frame clones and leaves some out. The repertoire holds around 99,000 clones, 73% seen once, with roughly 7.8% in the top ten. Sequencing was carried out using PBMCs. This TCR came from a young man in good health and CMV-seronegative. The genes are TRBV7-2 and TRBJ1-4, with TRBD1 as a possible D gene (5 bases). The CDR3 loop is CASSLAGVGEKLFF. The CDR3 nucleotides are TGTGCCAGCAGCTTAGCAGGGGTGGGTGAAAAACTGTTTTTT.